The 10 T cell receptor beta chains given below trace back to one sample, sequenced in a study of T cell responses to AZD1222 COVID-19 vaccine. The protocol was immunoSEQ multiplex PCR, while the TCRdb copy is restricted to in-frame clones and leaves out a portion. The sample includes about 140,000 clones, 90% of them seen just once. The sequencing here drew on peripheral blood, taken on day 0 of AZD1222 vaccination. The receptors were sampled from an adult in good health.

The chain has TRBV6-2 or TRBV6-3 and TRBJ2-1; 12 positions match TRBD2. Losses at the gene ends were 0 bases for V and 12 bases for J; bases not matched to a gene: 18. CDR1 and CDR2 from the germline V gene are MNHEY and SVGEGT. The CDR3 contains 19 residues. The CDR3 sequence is CASSYSIWPLAGGLSGQFF. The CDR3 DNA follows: TGTGCCAGCAGTTACTCGATCTGGCCTCTAGCGGGGGGGCTTAGCGGGCAGTTCTTC.

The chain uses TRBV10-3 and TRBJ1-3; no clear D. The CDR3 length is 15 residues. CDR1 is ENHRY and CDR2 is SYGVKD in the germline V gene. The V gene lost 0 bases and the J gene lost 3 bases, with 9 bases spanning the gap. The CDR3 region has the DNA TGTGCCATCAGTGAGTCGAAAGGGATTGGAAACACCATATATTTT. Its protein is CAISESKGIGNTIYF.

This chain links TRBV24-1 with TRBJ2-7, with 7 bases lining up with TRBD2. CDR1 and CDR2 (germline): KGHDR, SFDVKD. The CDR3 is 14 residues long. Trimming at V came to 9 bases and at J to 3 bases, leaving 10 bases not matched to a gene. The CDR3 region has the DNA TGTGCCACCCAAGAAGCGGGACTCAACTACGAGCAGTACTTC. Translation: CATQEAGLNYEQYF.

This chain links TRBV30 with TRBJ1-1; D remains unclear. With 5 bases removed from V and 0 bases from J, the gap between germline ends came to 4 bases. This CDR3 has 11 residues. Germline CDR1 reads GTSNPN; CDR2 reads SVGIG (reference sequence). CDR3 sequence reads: CAWDLNTEAFF. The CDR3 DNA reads TGTGCCTGGGACCTGAACACTGAAGCTTTCTTT.

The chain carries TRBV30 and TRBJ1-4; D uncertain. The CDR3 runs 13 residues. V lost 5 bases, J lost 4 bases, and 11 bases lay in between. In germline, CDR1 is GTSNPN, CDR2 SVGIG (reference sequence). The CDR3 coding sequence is TGTGCCTGGGGCCGGGCCATTAATGAAAAACTGTTTTTT. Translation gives CAWGRAINEKLFF.

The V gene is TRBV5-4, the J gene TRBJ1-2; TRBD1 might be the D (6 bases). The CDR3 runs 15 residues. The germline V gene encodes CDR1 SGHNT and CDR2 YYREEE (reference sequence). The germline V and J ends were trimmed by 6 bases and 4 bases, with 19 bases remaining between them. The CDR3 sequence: CASKLTGGAGYGYTF. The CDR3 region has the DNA TGTGCCAGCAAATTAACGGGGGGCGCGGGCTATGGCTACACCTTC.

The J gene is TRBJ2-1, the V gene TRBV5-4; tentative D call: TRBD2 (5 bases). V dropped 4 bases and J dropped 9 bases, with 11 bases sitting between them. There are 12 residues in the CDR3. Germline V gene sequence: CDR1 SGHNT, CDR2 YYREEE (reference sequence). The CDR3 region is CASSLGLLEQFF. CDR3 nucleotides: TGTGCCAGCAGCCTCGGACTCCTTGAGCAGTTCTTC.

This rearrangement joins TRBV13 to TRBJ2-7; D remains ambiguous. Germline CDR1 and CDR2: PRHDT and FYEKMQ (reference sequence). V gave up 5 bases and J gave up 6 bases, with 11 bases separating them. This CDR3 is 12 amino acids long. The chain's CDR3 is CASSRETSEQYF. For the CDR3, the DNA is TGTGCCAGCAGCCGCGAAACCAGCGAGCAGTACTTC.

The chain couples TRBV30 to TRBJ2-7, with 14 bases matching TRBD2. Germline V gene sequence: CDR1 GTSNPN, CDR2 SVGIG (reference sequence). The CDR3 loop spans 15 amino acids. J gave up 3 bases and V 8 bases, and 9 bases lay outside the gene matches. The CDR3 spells CALGGTSGSSYEQYF. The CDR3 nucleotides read TGTGCCCTCGGGGGGACTAGCGGGAGTAGCTACGAGCAGTACTTC.

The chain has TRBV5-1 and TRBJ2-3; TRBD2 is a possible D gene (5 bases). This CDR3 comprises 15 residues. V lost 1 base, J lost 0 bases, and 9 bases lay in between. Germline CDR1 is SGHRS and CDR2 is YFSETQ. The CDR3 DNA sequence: TGCGCCAGCAGCTTGCAGGACTCTAGCACAGATACGCAGTATTTT. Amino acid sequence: CASSLQDSSTDTQYF.